The T cell receptor (beta chain) described here comes from a study of CXCR3-negative and CXCR3-positive naive CD8 T cells. About this clonotype itself: The antigen remains unidentified.

The libraries of TRB cDNA were prepared using 5' RACE with UMI labels. TCRdb reprocessed the 5' RACE reads and stores each CDR3 protein as one record, lacking DNA. This sample contains roughly 100,000 distinct CDR3 sequences. The CDR3 sequence is 14 residues long. Germline assignment: CDR1 MNHEY and CDR2 SVGEGT. Study-wide findings and caveats: Upon cryopreservation, CXCR3 expression partially decreased, and most assays used fresh PBMCs.

V gene TRBV6-2 or TRBV6-3 combines with J gene TRBJ2-1; TCRdb returns TRBD1, unconfirmable since there is no DNA. The sequence came from a human donor in good health. Some clones in this sample may be carry-over from other donors' samples. The sample consisted of naive CXCR3- CD8+ T cells from blood. Subset: CD45RO-CCR7+CD27+CD95- naive CD8+ T cells lacking CXCR3 (TNR3-). CDR3: CASTTGPSYNEQFF.